Listed below are T cell receptor beta chains from one sample, sequenced in a study of blood T cell repertoires in COVID-19. Some clones are missing from TCRdb's copy, which holds only in-frame ones; the method was immunoSEQ multiplex PCR. The data contain about 360,000 clones, 80% to 90% of them singletons. Sample: peripheral blood. Every receptor here comes from an older woman with COVID-19, enrolled during active disease. The CDR3 runs from the conserved cysteine through the conserved F or W. D genes are given only for firm matches.

j_gene: TRBJ2-1
d_gene: TRBD2
v_gene: TRBV7-2
CDR3aa: CASSPTSSNMGEQFF

j_gene: TRBJ2-7
d_gene: TRBD2
v_gene: TRBV19
CDR3aa: CASSIGEGYEQYF

j_gene: TRBJ1-1
d_gene: TRBD1
v_gene: TRBV11-2
CDR3aa: CASSLQGATEAFF

j_gene: TRBJ1-2
d_gene: TRBD1
v_gene: TRBV9
CDR3aa: CASSLGQGGGYTF

j_gene: TRBJ1-2
d_gene: NA
v_gene: TRBV7-9
CDR3aa: CASRKEGGSGYTF

j_gene: TRBJ2-2
d_gene: NA
v_gene: TRBV2
CDR3aa: CASSRGGELFF

j_gene: TRBJ2-7
d_gene: NA
v_gene: TRBV11-2
CDR3aa: CASSFGRFYEQYF

j_gene: TRBJ2-7
d_gene: NA
v_gene: TRBV4-1
CDR3aa: CASSQDQGTLSYEQYF

j_gene: TRBJ2-7
d_gene: TRBD2
v_gene: TRBV7-2
CDR3aa: CASSSHPTSGLYEQYF

j_gene: TRBJ2-5
d_gene: TRBD1
v_gene: TRBV5-1
CDR3aa: CASSLMGQEQETQYF

j_gene: TRBJ2-1
d_gene: TRBD2
v_gene: TRBV11-2
CDR3aa: CASTKSRGGSYNEQFF

j_gene: TRBJ1-2
d_gene: TRBD1
v_gene: TRBV14
CDR3aa: CASSQAGTGYGYTF

j_gene: TRBJ1-2
d_gene: NA
v_gene: TRBV4-1
CDR3aa: CASSRGRGDGGGYTF

j_gene: TRBJ2-3
d_gene: TRBD2
v_gene: TRBV9
CDR3aa: CASRAGGASTDTQYF